This entry concerns a single T cell receptor (beta chain). Its specificity is unknown. The CDR3 sequence is 12 residues long. Per germline, CDR1 SGHRS and CDR2 YFSETQ. cDNA encoding TCR beta was synthesized via 5'RACE template switching incorporating UMIs. TCRdb re-called the 5' RACE reads and catalogs CDR3 proteins one per entry, DNA excluded. The repertoire table contains 400,000 to 500,000 distinct CDR3 sequences. The sample is drawn from a study of T cells expressing NK-cell markers. Across the whole study: The authors derived TCR beta repertoires from sorted CD3+CD56+NKG2C+, CD3+CD56+NKG2C- and CD3+CD56-NKG2C+ T cells. Seven donors tested HCMV-seropositive and one tested seronegative among the eight sequenced. Study-wide findings and caveats: A range of about 1.0-8% of CD8+ T cells consisted of dominant NKG2C+ clonotypes in several donors.

The chain joins TRBV5-1 to TRBJ2-7; lacking DNA, the TRBD2 call made by TCRdb goes unchecked. The specimen was blood T cells: a sorted CD56 or NKG2C T cell subset, CD4+ or CD8+ T cells, or bulk PBMC T cells (not recorded which). This receptor was taken from a woman between 18 and 70 years old in good health. CDR3 region: CASGREIMEQYF.